Below, 8 T cell receptor beta chains from the same sample are listed, as sequenced in a study of technical replicates of blood from a few donors. Clones were read by immunoSEQ multiplex PCR, and TCRdb kept only the in-frame ones, dropping some. Of about 79,000 clones listed, approximately 94% were seen once; the top ten hold over 0.25%. The sequencing sample was made of T cells isolated from PBMCs. Receptors were obtained from a human donor in good health.

The rearrangement joins TRBV4-1 to TRBJ1-6; unclear D gene. V was shortened by 3 bases and J by 0 bases, with 12 bases between the two germline ends. The length of the CDR3 is 17 residues. Germline V gives CDR1 MGHRA, CDR2 YSYEKL. The DNA of the CDR3 is TGCGCCAGCAGCCAGCTCAAATTGAGCTCCTATAATTCACCCCTCCACTTT. Protein sequence: CASSQLKLSSYNSPLHF.

V and J are TRBV7-9 and TRBJ2-1; 9 nucleotides align to TRBD2. Germline-derived CDR1 and CDR2 are SEHNR and FQNEAQ (reference sequence). The CDR3 covers 15 residues. The V and J ends lost 2 bases and 9 bases, in that order; junction bases with no gene match: 8. The CDR3 region has the DNA TGTGCCAGCAGCTTACCGGGACTAGCTCGCAGTGAGCAGTTCTTC. Translation gives CASSLPGLARSEQFF.

V usage is TRBV18 and J usage is TRBJ2-7, with TRBD2 matching 9 bases. This CDR3 is 17 amino acids long. The germline V gene has CDR1 KGHSH and CDR2 LQKENI. V was clipped by 4 bases and J by 2 bases; unmatched bases: 12. CDR3 in amino acids: CASSLATQTSGTYEQYF. CDR3 DNA: TGTGCCAGCTCACTAGCTACCCAGACTAGCGGAACCTACGAGCAGTACTTC.

This clone was recorded only once. The chain uses TRBV18 and TRBJ2-5; D is possibly TRBD1 (5 bases). Germline CDR1 KGHSH, CDR2 LQKENI. V was clipped by 6 bases and J by 5 bases, with 13 bases between them. The CDR3 has 13 residues. The CDR3 spells CASSPGSRETQYF. CDR3 DNA sequence: TGTGCCAGCTCTCCAGGGTCTAGGGAGACCCAGTACTTC.

The chain carries TRBV27 and TRBJ2-3; D remains ambiguous. The CDR3 has 13 amino acids. The germline V gene has CDR1 MNHEY and CDR2 SMNVEV (reference sequence). V lost 7 bases and J 3 bases, leaving 11 bases between the germline ends. CDR3: CASKVKRTDTQYF. Written as DNA, the CDR3 is TGTGCCAGCAAGGTGAAGCGAACAGATACGCAGTATTTT.

The rearrangement joins TRBV7-3 to TRBJ2-4; 7 bases align to TRBD2. The germline V gene has CDR1 SGHTA and CDR2 FQGTGA. The trim removed 3 bases at V and 8 bases at J, leaving 1 base unmatched. This CDR3 has 12 amino acids. CDR3 residues: CASSLGGDIQYF. CDR3 nucleotide sequence: TGTGCCAGCAGCTTGGGGGGGGACATTCAGTACTTC.

The chain has TRBV2 and TRBJ1-5, with TRBD1 matching over 10 bases. J was trimmed by 8 bases and V by 4 bases; bases with no gene match: 5. The germline gives CDR1 SNHLY, CDR2 FYNNEI. The CDR3 extends over 14 amino acids. CDR3 nucleotides: TGTGCCAGCAGTGGGGACAGGGGAGTCAAGCCCCAGCATTTT. Translated: CASSGDRGVKPQHF.

The chain carries TRBV13 and TRBJ2-7, with a possible D match to TRBD1 (6 bases). Germline CDR1 is PRHDT and CDR2 is FYEKMQ (reference sequence). V lost 5 bases and J 6 bases, leaving 17 bases between the germline ends. This CDR3 is built from 14 residues. The CDR3 region is CASSPTTQGAEQYF. CDR3 DNA sequence: TGTGCCAGCAGCCCGACGACACAGGGAGCCGAGCAGTACTTC.